One TCR beta chain is described in this entry. Its antigen is unidentified. This specimen belongs to a study of cytomegalovirus exposure and HLA in healthy donors. Healthy people donating bone marrow made up the donors. No record exists of this donor's CMV serostatus. The PCR ran on 60 Vbeta and 13 Jbeta primers. Measured with immunoSEQ multiplex PCR; TCRdb has only the in-frame clones, and not every one. Among around 94,000 clones listed, around 68% were seen once. Study observations and caveats: The study reported that TCR beta sequences accurately predicted HLA-A and HLA-B alleles in most subjects. According to reports, the classifier identified cytomegalovirus status with high specificity and sensitivity.

This TCR was recovered from a human donor in good health. Sequenced: PBMCs.

This CDR3 is CASSLNEGGEQFF. As DNA, the CDR3 is TGTGCCAGCAGCTTAAACGAGGGAGGTGAGCAGTTCTTC. V is TRBV7-3 and J is TRBJ2-1; tentative D call: TRBD2 (6 bases). Germline loops: CDR1 SGHTA, CDR2 FQGTGA. Trimming removed 1 base from V and 9 bases from J, with 10 bases in between. The CDR3 runs 13 residues.